Listed here are 22 T cell receptor beta chains from one sample, sequenced in a study of blood T cells in healthy people across ages. The second PCR ran roughly 6 to 11 cycles with a sample-barcoded 5' primer and J-beta primers. TCRdb ran MiXCR on the 5' RACE reads and lists one entry per CDR3 protein. The table lists about 930,000 distinct CDR3 sequences, 25% to 35% of them singletons. This same sample was also taken into another study, of T cells of mothers and their children.

The sample comprised blood. The source of these receptors is a woman in her thirties or forties in good health.

As for this clonotype: This could be a read error, since a much larger clone is one nucleotide away. V is TRBV5-1 and J is TRBJ2-5; tentatively, D is TRBD1 (7 bases). The CDR3 contains 14 residues. Germline CDR1 is SGHRS and CDR2 is YFSETQ. Trimming left V 3 bases short and J 3 bases short, with 12 bases between. The CDR3 sequence: CASSCGTAKETQYF. For the CDR3, the DNA is TGCGCCAGCAGCTGCGGGACAGCCAAAGAGACCCAGTACTTC.

The V call is TRBV2, the J call TRBJ2-2; a possible D gene is TRBD1 (6 bases). This CDR3 has 14 amino acids. V was clipped by 6 bases and J by 1 base, with 9 bases between them. Looked up from germline, CDR1 is SNHLY and CDR2 is FYNNEI. The CDR3 loop reads CASRQGQNTGELFF. CDR3 DNA: TGTGCCAGCAGACAGGGACAGAACACCGGGGAGCTGTTTTTT.

Ten or more counts support this clonotype. This chain uses TRBV15 with TRBJ2-3; 8 bases line up with TRBD2. V gave up 6 bases and J gave up 1 base; unmatched junction bases: 9. The CDR3 is 16 amino acids. Germline CDR1 is LNHNV and CDR2 is YYDKDF (reference sequence). The CDR3 reads CATSPGGRSRTDTQYF. In nucleotides, the CDR3 is TGTGCCACCAGTCCGGGGGGGCGGTCCCGCACAGATACGCAGTATTTT.

The chain joins TRBV28 to TRBJ1-1; D not certain. This CDR3 has 16 residues. With 6 bases removed from V and 3 bases from J, the gap between germline ends came to 20 bases. Germline CDR1 MDHEN, CDR2 SYDVKM. Here the CDR3 reads CASSLGYGVGHTEAFF. The CDR3 region has the DNA TGTGCCAGCAGCCTAGGGTACGGGGTCGGTCACACTGAAGCTTTCTTT.

For this clonotype: At one end the junction does not follow the germline gene, possibly because of a read error. The gene calls are TRBV12-3 or TRBV12-4 and TRBJ1-1, with a possible D match to TRBD1 (5 bases). The CDR3 covers 15 residues. CDR3 protein: CASSPPGRMNAEAFF. CDR3 bases: TGTGCCAGCAGTCCTCCGGGACGGATGAACGCTGAAGCTTTCTTT.

Remarks on this clonotype: This sequence may be a read error, since a much larger clone differs from it by one base. The gene calls are TRBV12-3 or TRBV12-4 and TRBJ2-7; D gene uncertain. This CDR3 contains 13 residues. CDR3 sequence reads: CAGSPSPLSEQYF. In DNA, the CDR3 is TGTGCCGGCAGTCCGTCTCCGCTATCCGAGCAGTACTTC.

The V call is TRBV20-1, the J call TRBJ2-4; weak D call: TRBD2 (5 bases). Germline CDR1 and CDR2: DFQATT and SNEGSKA (reference sequence). The CDR3 has 14 amino acids. Trimming took 7 bases from V and 0 from J, leaving 13 bases between them. This CDR3 reads CSGREGRAKNIQYF. CDR3 DNA: TGCAGTGGTCGGGAAGGGAGAGCCAAAAACATTCAGTACTTC.

A few counts support this clonotype. The chain has TRBV7-9 and TRBJ2-3, with D tentatively TRBD2 (6 bases). Germline CDR1 and CDR2: SEHNR and FQNEAQ (reference sequence). V lost 3 bases to trimming and J lost 3 bases, with 10 bases between them. The CDR3 is 14 residues long. In DNA form, the CDR3 reads TGTGCCAGCAGCTTGGAGGGGATGACAGATACGCAGTATTTT. Translated, it gives CASSLEGMTDTQYF.

In this sample, this clonotype turned up many times. The chain is built from TRBV7-6 and TRBJ2-5; D might be TRBD2 (5 bases). V was pared by 5 bases and J by 4 bases, with 17 bases between. There are 15 residues in the CDR3. Germline assignment: CDR1 SGHVS and CDR2 FNYEAQ. The CDR3 is CASSRRSSRAETQYF. The CDR3 coding sequence is TGTGCCAGCAGCCGAAGGAGTTCGCGGGCAGAGACCCAGTACTTC.

V gene TRBV20-1 combines with J gene TRBJ2-5; D may be TRBD2 (5 bases). Trimming stripped 5 bases from V and 4 bases from J, with 17 bases between. The germline V gene encodes CDR1 DFQATT and CDR2 SNEGSKA (reference sequence). The CDR3 consists of 14 residues. CDR3 in amino acids: CSAPPGGLGETQYF. CDR3 coding DNA: TGCAGTGCTCCACCCGGAGGACTCGGAGAGACCCAGTACTTC.

The chain has TRBV2 and TRBJ1-2; 8 bases match TRBD1. The CDR3 is 18 residues long. V was clipped by 6 bases and J by 6 bases; unmatched bases: 21. Germline assignment: CDR1 SNHLY and CDR2 FYNNEI. The CDR3 coding sequence is TGTGCCAGCAGGAGCAGGGGGCTCCTACTCCGGGCCCTACATGGCTACACCTTC. Translated, it gives CASRSRGLLLRALHGYTF.

On this clonotype: This may arise from a read error, as a much more abundant clone is one base away. Given the absence of the conserved phenylalanine or tryptophan at the CDR3 end, a read error is likely. The CDR3: CASSTGQAPGEQYL. As DNA, the CDR3 is TGTGCCAGCAGTACGGGGCAGGCCCCCGGTGAGCAGTACCTC. This chain connects TRBV6-6 to TRBJ2-4; D is tentatively TRBD1 or TRBD2 (5 bases each). Trimming removed 5 bases at V and 13 bases at J, with 21 bases between. The germline V gene encodes CDR1 MNHNY and CDR2 SVGAGI (reference sequence). The CDR3 runs to 14 residues.

This clonotype was counted many times. V usage is TRBV27 and J usage is TRBJ2-3; 7 bases are a match to TRBD1. The length of the CDR3 is 14 residues. Germline V CDR1 and CDR2: MNHEY, SMNVEV (reference sequence). V shed 5 bases, J shed 9 bases, and the junction held 11 bases outside the gene matches. Written as DNA, the CDR3 is TGTGCCAGCAGTCCGCTTGACAGGACAGGAACGCAGTATTTT. Translated: CASSPLDRTGTQYF.

This clonotype was recorded many times. The chain recombines TRBV20-1 with TRBJ2-5; D possibly uses TRBD1 or TRBD2 (7 bases each). V lost 2 bases and J lost 4, with 11 bases in between. Germline V lookup: CDR1 DFQATT, CDR2 SNEGSKA (reference sequence). This CDR3 is built from 13 residues. The CDR3 DNA sequence: TGCAGTGCTAGACCAGGGGGGGGAGAGACCCAGTACTTC. This translates into CSARPGGGETQYF.

This clonotype was seen a handful of times. This sequence joins TRBV29-1 and TRBJ2-3, with 8 nucleotides matching TRBD2. The ends lost 7 bases at V and 8 bases at J; junction bases unmatched: 2. CDR1 and CDR2 (germline): SQVTM, ANQGSEA. This CDR3 has 10 residues. The CDR3 DNA reads TGCAGCGCCCGGGGGGGTACGCAGTATTTT. It specifies CSARGGTQYF.

This chain uses TRBV12-3 or TRBV12-4 with TRBJ2-3; a weak D match, TRBD2 (5 bases). The CDR3 consists of 18 residues. V dropped 5 bases and J dropped 3 bases, with 24 bases sitting between them. The CDR3 nucleotides are TGTGCCAGCAGTCCAACGGTTGGCAGGAGGCGTGGTACAGATACGCAGTATTTT. This gives the protein CASSPTVGRRRGTDTQYF.

Only a few counts were recorded for this clonotype. V and J are TRBV5-1 and TRBJ1-1; D unclear. CDR3 length: 12 residues. The V end was cut by 4 bases, the J end by 6 bases, with 10 bases between. Germline values: CDR1 SGHRS, CDR2 YFSETQ. This CDR3 is CASSAGFPEAFF. The CDR3 DNA sequence: TGCGCCAGCAGCGCCGGATTTCCTGAAGCTTTCTTT.

A note on this clonotype: A single base separates this from a much larger clone, so it may be a read error. V is TRBV5-1 and J is TRBJ2-1; TRBD1 matches at 10 bases. The germline gives CDR1 SGHRS, CDR2 YFSETQ. This CDR3 spans 16 amino acids. CDR3 nucleotide sequence: TGCGCCAGCAGCTTGGCTGGGACAGGGGTCGTTAATGCGCAGTTCTTC. Translating gives CASSLAGTGVVNAQFF.

This clonotype has at least ten counts. This chain uses TRBV9 with TRBJ2-7; D possibly corresponds to TRBD1 (6 bases). CDR3 length: 14 amino acids. The V and J ends lost 0 bases and 2 bases respectively, with 9 bases between them. In germline, CDR1 is SGDLS, CDR2 YYNGEE. The CDR3 coding sequence is TGTGCCAGCAGCGTAGACCAGGGGACCTACGAGCAGTACTTC. This codes for CASSVDQGTYEQYF.

This clonotype was seen more than once but under ten times. The V gene is TRBV4-2, the J gene TRBJ2-7; 7 bases agree with TRBD1. The CDR3 runs to 15 residues. V gave up 1 base and J gave up 4 bases; unmatched junction bases: 7. CDR1 and CDR2 (germline): LGHNA, YNFKEQ. CDR3 bases: TGTGCCAGCAGCCAAGGACAGGGACCCACTTACGAGCAGTACTTC. Translated: CASSQGQGPTYEQYF.

This clonotype was seen a few times. The rearrangement uses TRBV7-2 and TRBJ1-5; 7 bases agree with TRBD1. Germline values: CDR1 SGHTA, CDR2 FQGNSA. V trimming: 2 bases; J trimming: 0 bases; junction bases outside the gene matches: 4. The CDR3 is 16 amino acids. The CDR3 coding sequence is TGTGCCAGCAGCTTATCGACAGGGTATAGCAATCAGCCCCAGCATTTT. It codes for CASSLSTGYSNQPQHF.

V usage is TRBV28 and J usage is TRBJ1-1, with D unclear. The CDR3 is made up of 14 amino acids. Trimming took off 2 bases at V and 1 base at J, with 8 bases between the two ends. CDR1 and CDR2 (germline): MDHEN, SYDVKM. This CDR3 is CASSLGVQNTEAFF. The CDR3, as DNA: TGTGCCAGCAGTTTAGGAGTACAGAACACTGAAGCTTTCTTT.